This T cell receptor beta chain derives from a study of T cell responses to AZD1222 COVID-19 vaccine. Assay used: immunoSEQ multiplex PCR; TCRdb lists only in-frame clones, some missing. The data show fewer than 120,000 clones, roughly 90% seen once. The trim removed 1 base at V and 5 bases at J, leaving 5 bases unmatched. Germline V gives CDR1 LNHDA, CDR2 SQIVND (reference sequence). The CDR3 consists of 16 residues. This chain links TRBV19 with TRBJ2-5; 12 nucleotides match TRBD2. This receptor was taken from an adult who received the AZD1222 COVID-19 vaccine. Source: peripheral blood, taken 28 days after the second AZD1222 dose. The CDR3 sequence: CASSIGASGGVETQYF. Written as DNA, the CDR3 is TGTGCCAGTAGTATAGGCGCTAGCGGGGGGGTGGAGACCCAGTACTTC.